Each of the 12 T cell receptor beta chains below was sequenced from the same sample in a study of cytomegalovirus exposure and HLA in healthy donors (dated by TCRdb to about 2017). The method behind the library was the immunoSEQ multiplex PCR assay. The clones in this table, taken by TCRdb from immuneACCESS, are in-frame only. Not every clone is retained; where verified, under half of the shortfall comes from an unresolved V gene, and the cause of the rest is unknown. This sample comprises approximately 39,000 clones, approximately 92% of them detected only once. More than 2.5% of the sample is held by the ten biggest clonotypes. Input material: PBMCs. The receptors here all came from a man aged 18 to 29 in good health and CMV-seronegative.

This chain uses TRBV30 with TRBJ2-7; D is ambiguous. V was cut by 0 bases and J by 6 bases, with 12 bases left in between. The CDR3 loop spans 13 amino acids. CDR1 is GTSNPN, CDR2 SVGIG, per germline (reference sequence). The CDR3: CAWSVVRPGEQYF. The CDR3 DNA reads as TGTGCCTGGAGTGTAGTCCGCCCCGGCGAGCAGTACTTC. The full variable domain, in which reference TRBV30 and TRBJ2-7 provide the parts outside the CDR3, is SQTIHQWPATLVQPVGSPLSLECTVEGTSNPNLYWYRQAAGRGLQLLFYSVGIGQISSEVPQNLSASRPQDRQFILSSKKLLLSDSGFYLCAWSVVRPGEQYFGPGTRLTVT.

The chain carries TRBV9 and TRBJ2-3, with D hard to call. V lost 4 bases, J lost 2 bases, and 8 bases lay in between. The germline V gene encodes CDR1 SGDLS and CDR2 YYNGEE. This CDR3 has 13 amino acids. The CDR3 region is CASSSQNTDTQYF. The CDR3 bases are TGTGCCAGCAGCTCCCAGAACACAGATACGCAGTATTTT.

The chain links TRBV2 to TRBJ1-2; 7 bases match TRBD1. V gave up 6 bases and J gave up 1 base; unmatched junction bases: 5. This CDR3 has 14 amino acids. CDR1 SNHLY and CDR2 FYNNEI come from the germline V gene. CDR3 nucleotide sequence: TGTGCCAGCAGACCGGGACAGCATAACTATGGCTACACCTTC. This sequence encodes CASRPGQHNYGYTF. The full variable domain, with the rest looked up from reference TRBV2 and TRBJ1-2, is EPEVTQTPSHQVTQMGQEVILRCVPISNHLYFYWYRQILGQKVEFLVSFYNNEISEKSEIFDDQFSVERPDGSNFTLKIRSTKLEDSAMYFCASRPGQHNYGYTFGSGTRLTVV.

The chain uses TRBV4-1 and TRBJ2-1; the D gene is possibly TRBD2 (7 bases). The V and J ends lost 2 bases and 5 bases respectively, with 16 bases between them. The germline gives CDR1 MGHRA, CDR2 YSYEKL. CDR3 length: 16 residues. The CDR3 sequence: CASSQHPGAGDNEQFF. CDR3 bases: TGCGCCAGCAGCCAACACCCGGGGGCGGGGGACAATGAGCAGTTCTTC.

The chain has TRBV5-6 and TRBJ2-2; the match to TRBD1 covers 7 bases. CDR1 and CDR2 (germline): SGHDT, YYEEEE. Trimming removed 5 bases from V and 5 bases from J; junction bases left unmatched: 12. This CDR3 comprises 16 residues. This CDR3 is CASRYGTAQITGELFF. The DNA for the CDR3 is TGTGCCAGCAGGTACGGGACAGCTCAGATTACCGGGGAGCTGTTTTTT.

V is TRBV5-1 and J is TRBJ1-1, with 8 bases lining up with TRBD1. The CDR3 loop spans 14 amino acids. The germline V gene has CDR1 SGHRS and CDR2 YFSETQ. V was clipped by 4 bases and J by 5 bases; unmatched bases: 7. CDR3 coding DNA: TGCGCCAGCAGCGTAACAGGGGGATGGACTGAAGCTTTCTTT. It encodes CASSVTGGWTEAFF.

Here the CDR3 DNA reads TGCGCCAGCAGCTTGATCGGGACTAGCGCTTCAGATACGCAGTATTTT. This codes for CASSLIGTSASDTQYF. The chain employs TRBV5-1 and TRBJ2-3; 10 positions match TRBD2. Germline-derived CDR1 and CDR2 are SGHRS and YFSETQ. J gave up 4 bases and V 1 base, and 6 bases lay outside the gene matches. The CDR3 is made up of 16 amino acids.

The genes are TRBV9 and TRBJ1-1, with TRBD1 identical over 8 bases. Germline V gene lookup returns CDR1 SGDLS and CDR2 YYNGEE. This CDR3 region has 17 residues. With V trimmed by 0 bases and J by 0 bases, 7 bases remained unmatched. The CDR3 sequence is CASSVDPTGGLNTEAFF. CDR3 coding DNA: TGTGCCAGCAGCGTAGATCCCACAGGGGGTCTGAACACTGAAGCTTTCTTT.

In its sample, this clone was seen once. V gene TRBV29-1 combines with J gene TRBJ2-7; 7 nucleotides match TRBD1. The CDR3 length is 13 residues. Germline loops: CDR1 SQVTM, CDR2 ANQGSEA. V was pared by 7 bases and J by 0 bases, with 6 bases of the junction left unmatched. As DNA, the CDR3 is TGCAGCGCCATGGACAGGAGCTCCTACGAGCAGTACTTC. Amino acid sequence: CSAMDRSSYEQYF.

The sample holds a few counts of this clone. The chain joins TRBV15 to TRBJ1-5; 7 bases are a match to TRBD1. The CDR3 consists of 15 residues. Germline V gene data show CDR1 as LNHNV and CDR2 as YYDKDF (reference sequence). With 4 bases clipped from V and 4 bases from J, the junction kept 7 bases outside the gene matches. CDR3 coding DNA: TGTGCCACCAGCAAATCCGGGACAGAGAATCAGCCCCAGCATTTT. It yields the protein CATSKSGTENQPQHF.

The chain employs TRBV6-5 and TRBJ1-1; no definite D call. V was cut by 3 bases and J by 0 bases, with 11 bases left in between. The CDR3 spans 15 residues. Germline V lookup: CDR1 MNHEY, CDR2 SVGAGI. In nucleotides, the CDR3 is TGTGCCAGCAGTTATGGTTTAGAGATGAACACTGAAGCTTTCTTT. Translated: CASSYGLEMNTEAFF.

V is TRBV28 and J is TRBJ2-1; 9 bases are shared with TRBD2. Trimming cost V 6 bases and J 4 bases; bases outside gene matches: 4. Germline V gene sequence: CDR1 MDHEN, CDR2 SYDVKM. The CDR3 contains 14 residues. In nucleotides, the CDR3 is TGTGCCAGCAGCTTCGGACTAGCGTACAATGAGCAGTTCTTC. Its translation: CASSFGLAYNEQFF.